One and the same sample provided the 18 T cell receptor beta chains below, sequenced in a study of blood T cell repertoires in COVID-19. Here immunoSEQ multiplex PCR was the method, and the copy in TCRdb shows in-frame clones only, minus some. There are 250,000 or so clones in the sample; about nine tenths occur only once, and around 0.83% lies in the top ten. The sample consisted of peripheral blood. The source of these receptors is a man aged 25 to 40 with COVID-19, enrolled during active disease.

V is TRBV3-1 (or the pseudogene TRBV3-2) and J is TRBJ1-6; no clear D. V was pared by 8 bases and J by 0 bases, with 11 bases between. CDR1 and CDR2 from the germline V gene are LGHDT and YNNKEL (reference sequence). This CDR3 region has 15 residues. The CDR3 region is CASRSTSSYNSPLHF. The CDR3 bases are TGTGCCAGCCGATCAACGAGCTCCTATAATTCACCCCTCCACTTT.

This clone was counted once. The V and J genes are TRBV7-2 and TRBJ1-4, with D possibly TRBD1 on 5 matching bases. CDR3 length: 14 amino acids. V dropped 5 bases and J dropped 7 bases, with 14 bases sitting between them. Germline V lookup: CDR1 SGHTA, CDR2 FQGNSA. Here the CDR3 reads CASSQPGVGEKLFF. CDR3 sequence (DNA): TGTGCCAGCAGCCAACCGGGGGTGGGTGAAAAACTGTTTTTT.

The gene calls are TRBV6-5 and TRBJ2-5; 9 nucleotides align to TRBD2. V lost 2 bases to trimming and J lost 5 bases; unmatched junction nucleotides: 6. The V gene's germline CDR1 is MNHEY and CDR2 SVGAGI. This CDR3 region has 15 residues. This CDR3 is CASSYPAGGTETQYF. The CDR3 region has the DNA TGTGCCAGCAGTTACCCAGCGGGGGGCACGGAGACCCAGTACTTC.

This chain joins TRBV7-9 and TRBJ2-6, with D unresolved. The V gene's germline CDR1 is SEHNR and CDR2 FQNEAQ (reference sequence). The V end lost 1 base, the J end lost 0 bases, and 4 bases lay between the germline ends. The CDR3 has 15 amino acids. The CDR3 DNA is TGTGCCAGCAGCTTAGTGCGCTCTGGGGCCAACGTCCTGACTTTC. Encoded protein: CASSLVRSGANVLTF.

This clone was recorded a few times. The chain combines TRBV5-1 with TRBJ1-1, with 8 bases that match TRBD1. Per the germline V gene, CDR1 is SGHRS and CDR2 is YFSETQ. The CDR3 runs 16 residues. V dropped 5 bases and J dropped 0; count of bases not matched to a gene: 9. CDR3 DNA sequence: TGCGCCAGCAGACTCGGGACAGGAAACATGAACACTGAAGCTTTCTTT. This codes for CASRLGTGNMNTEAFF.

The CDR3 loop is CSVSTGHGADNEQFF. The CDR3 nucleotides are TGCAGCGTTTCGACAGGGCATGGGGCGGACAATGAGCAGTTCTTC. This chain uses TRBV29-1 with TRBJ2-1, with 7 bases aligning to TRBD1. After removal of 5 bases from V and 5 bases from J, the junction contained 12 bases not matched to a gene. Germline CDR1 is SQVTM and CDR2 is ANQGSEA. The CDR3 runs 15 residues.

The chain combines TRBV19 with TRBJ2-5, with 8 bases aligning to TRBD1. This CDR3 spans 14 amino acids. V lost 3 bases to trimming and J lost 3 bases; unmatched junction nucleotides: 3. Looked up from germline, CDR1 is LNHDA and CDR2 is SQIVND (reference sequence). As DNA, the CDR3 is TGTGCCAGTAGTATCCCAGGGGGCGAAGAGACCCAGTACTTC. This codes for CASSIPGGEETQYF.

The chain uses TRBV19 and TRBJ2-2; 9 bases are shared with TRBD1. Germline V gene sequence: CDR1 LNHDA, CDR2 SQIVND (reference sequence). CDR3 size: 15 residues. Trimming removed 11 bases from V and 5 bases from J; junction bases left unmatched: 12. The CDR3 nucleotides read TGTGCCGCCCGCAGGGGACAGGGAAGGACCGGGGAGCTGTTTTTT. Translating gives CAARRGQGRTGELFF.

This chain uses TRBV9 with TRBJ1-1; no clear D. Per the germline V gene, CDR1 is SGDLS and CDR2 is YYNGEE. Trimming cost V 0 bases and J 2 bases, with 8 bases left between them. This CDR3 comprises 14 residues. CDR3 DNA sequence: TGTGCCAGCAGCGTAGCGGCAGGCAACACTGAAGCTTTCTTT. The encoded protein is CASSVAAGNTEAFF.

The V call is TRBV12-3 or TRBV12-4, the J call TRBJ2-7; 9 nucleotides align to TRBD2. The ends lost 5 bases at V and 9 bases at J; junction bases unmatched: 5. The CDR3 runs to 12 residues. The CDR3, as DNA: TGTGCCAGCAGTCCAAGCGGGAGGCGGCAGTACTTC. Protein sequence: CASSPSGRRQYF.

This clone was counted once. The chain carries TRBV11-2 and TRBJ2-2; weak D call: TRBD2 (6 bases). CDR1 and CDR2 (germline): SGHAT, FQNNGV. V was pared by 4 bases and J by 4 bases, with 13 bases between. The CDR3 length is 15 residues. CDR3 amino acids: CASSSIRDSTGELFF. The CDR3 DNA sequence: TGTGCCAGCAGCTCGATCCGGGACTCCACCGGGGAGCTGTTTTTT.

The J gene is TRBJ2-3, the V gene TRBV6-6, with TRBD1 matching 11 bases. J lost 4 bases, V lost 6 bases, and 3 bases had no gene match. CDR3 size: 14 residues. The V gene's germline CDR1 is MNHNY and CDR2 SVGAGI (reference sequence). The CDR3 sequence is CASRTGQGADTQYF. CDR3 sequence (DNA): TGTGCCAGCAGGACGGGACAGGGGGCAGATACGCAGTATTTT.

J is TRBJ2-7 and V is TRBV3-1 (or the pseudogene TRBV3-2); D is possibly TRBD1 (6 bases). V was cut by 0 bases and J by 6 bases, with 12 bases left in between. Germline V CDR1 and CDR2: LGHDT, YNNKEL (reference sequence). This CDR3 is 14 amino acids long. The CDR3 nucleotides read TGTGCCAGCAGCCAAGAAACAGGGTGGGGCGAGCAGTACTTC. This sequence encodes CASSQETGWGEQYF.

V gene TRBV7-2 combines with J gene TRBJ1-3; D might be TRBD1 (5 bases). Trimming pared 2 bases from V and 0 bases from J, leaving 14 bases between. Germline CDR1 is SGHTA and CDR2 is FQGNSA. There are 17 residues in the CDR3. The CDR3 region is CASSLRTQTGSGNTIYF. CDR3 nucleotides: TGTGCCAGCAGCTTACGGACACAGACTGGCTCTGGAAACACCATATATTTT.

V is TRBV5-1 and J is TRBJ2-7, with 8 bases that match TRBD1. CDR1 SGHRS and CDR2 YFSETQ come from the germline V gene. The J segment lost 6 bases and the V segment lost 0 bases, leaving 5 bases of the junction unmatched. This CDR3 comprises 14 residues. CDR3 nucleotide sequence: TGCGCCAGCAGCTTGGCTGGACAGGGACGCGAGCAGTACTTC. Protein product: CASSLAGQGREQYF.

The chain carries TRBV5-6 and TRBJ1-4, with D perhaps TRBD1 (6 bases). CDR1 is SGHDT and CDR2 is YYEEEE in the germline V gene. The CDR3 extends over 14 amino acids. V was shortened by 4 bases and J by 8 bases, with 15 bases between the two germline ends. CDR3: CASSLDRTREKLFF. The CDR3 nucleotides read TGTGCCAGCAGCCTTGACAGGACCCGAGAAAAACTGTTTTTT.

The chain links TRBV2 to TRBJ2-2; 7 positions agree with TRBD2. V shed 4 bases, J shed 0 bases, and the junction held 8 bases outside the gene matches. The CDR3 spans 17 residues. Germline loops: CDR1 SNHLY, CDR2 FYNNEI. The CDR3 region has the DNA TGTGCCAGCAGTGTGGCTAGCGGACCGACGAACACCGGGGAGCTGTTTTTT. Its translation is CASSVASGPTNTGELFF.

The chain links TRBV13 to TRBJ2-1; 8 bases agree with TRBD1. CDR1 PRHDT and CDR2 FYEKMQ come from the germline V gene (reference sequence). The ends lost 5 bases at V and 13 bases at J; junction bases unmatched: 10. The CDR3 has 13 amino acids. The CDR3 protein is CASSPDRAVTQFF. CDR3 in DNA: TGTGCCAGCAGCCCGGACAGGGCCGTTACCCAGTTCTTC.